This T cell receptor (beta chain) stems from a study of blood T cells in healthy people across ages. Points from the study as a whole: Lack of knowledge of donor CMV status possibly confounded expanded clonotype changes.

This clonotype was seen more than once but under ten times. Its specificity is unknown. A second PCR, run for about 6 to 11 cycles, used a sample-barcoded 5' primer plus a J-beta primer mix. TCRdb independently ran MiXCR on the 5' RACE reads; one entry per CDR3 protein. Of hundreds of thousands of distinct CDR3 sequences listed, 45% to 50% are singletons. The germline V gene has CDR1 DFQATT and CDR2 SNEGSKA (reference sequence). This CDR3 contains 12 residues. V lost 6 bases to trimming and J lost 7 bases, with 10 bases between them. The donors, healthy Caucasians from Russia, were aged 6 to 90. The material sequenced was blood. This TCR derives from an older woman in good health. The rearrangement joins TRBV20-1 to TRBJ1-6; D is unclear. DNA for the CDR3: TGCAGTGCCGACGCCCGCAATTCACCCCTCCACTTT. Translated: CSADARNSPLHF.